This T cell receptor beta chain was sequenced during a study of metastatic and nonmetastatic thyroid tumors. Study summary: A comparison of repertoires was made across blood and tumor or nodule tissue from malignant and benign thyroid patients.

Ten or more counts support this clone. Each patient went into thyroid surgery without having received any treatment. Authors' methods: Researchers built a distant-metastasis classifier for papillary thyroid cancer that drew on CDR3 differences across clinicopathological groups. TCRdb called clones again from the PCR reads with MiXCR. Clone size and V and J calls follow TCRdb, not the original study. The repertoire consists of some 15,000 clones, with around 3.9% occurring once and the leading ten covering 27%. Sequenced sample: tumor tissue. This sequence was found in a female donor with papillary thyroid cancer or a benign thyroid nodule (not recorded which). Some clones in this sample may be carry-over from other donors' samples.

The CDR3 sequence: CASSFYPATGELFF. For the CDR3, the DNA is TGTGCCAGCAGTTTTTACCCGGCCACCGGGGAGCTGTTTTTT. The rearrangement links TRBV12-3 or TRBV12-4 to TRBJ2-2; D remains unclear. Trimming pared 3 bases from V and 4 bases from J, leaving 9 bases between. This CDR3 contains 14 residues.